Shown below are 32 T cell receptor beta chains from a single sample sequenced in a study of identical twins. TCRdb reprocessed the 5' RACE reads via MiXCR and lists one record per CDR3 protein. The top ten clones hold approximately 12% of a sample with some 97,000 distinct CDR3 sequences, roughly 6% of them seen once. The sequenced sample was memory T cells sorted from blood. Receptors were obtained from a woman in her forties or fifties in good health.

This clonotype was detected ten times or more. The rearrangement joins TRBV10-1 to TRBJ2-1; TRBD1 aligns across 9 bases. CDR1 WNHNN and CDR2 SYGVQD come from the germline V gene (reference sequence). The CDR3 consists of 14 residues. V was pared by 6 bases and J by 9 bases, with 9 bases of the junction left unmatched. CDR3 amino acids: CASRAGTGLGEQFF. The CDR3 region has the DNA TGCGCCAGCAGAGCCGGGACAGGGCTCGGTGAGCAGTTCTTC.

This clonotype was counted many times. The chain has TRBV3-1 and TRBJ2-4, with no clear D. The V gene lost 0 bases and the J gene lost 15 bases, with 12 bases spanning the gap. Germline V gives CDR1 LGHDT, CDR2 YNNKEL (reference sequence). There are 12 residues in the CDR3. Here the CDR3 reads CASSQEGLAPYF. The DNA for the CDR3 is TGTGCCAGCAGCCAAGAGGGTTTAGCACCGTACTTC.

This clonotype was found many times. This sequence joins TRBV5-1 and TRBJ2-5; 9 bases align to TRBD1. This CDR3 contains 15 residues. The V gene end was trimmed by 0 bases and the J gene end by 3 bases; junction bases not matched to a gene: 3. Per germline, CDR1 SGHRS and CDR2 YFSETQ. The CDR3 coding sequence is TGCGCCAGCAGCTTGGATGGACAGGGGAAAGAGACCCAGTACTTC. Translated: CASSLDGQGKETQYF.

This clonotype was detected ten times or more. The rearrangement uses TRBV12-3 or TRBV12-4 and TRBJ1-5; D call uncertain. The CDR3 is 10 amino acids. Trimming took 6 bases from V and 4 from J, leaving 1 base between them. The DNA of the CDR3 is TGTGCCAGCAGGAATCAGCCCCAGCATTTT. Its protein is CASRNQPQHF.

This clonotype was counted a few times. The CDR3 coding sequence is TGTGCCAGCAGTCGGAGTCGGGACAGCTTTGGGTGCGAGCAGTACGTC. Amino acids: CASSRSRDSFGCEQYV. The chain uses TRBV14 and TRBJ2-7, with 7 bases that match TRBD1. After removal of 6 bases from V and 6 bases from J, the junction contained 17 bases not matched to a gene. CDR1 SGHDN and CDR2 FVKESK come from the germline V gene. The CDR3 runs to 16 residues.

The chain employs TRBV6-1 and TRBJ2-3; 7 nucleotides align to TRBD2. The V gene end was trimmed by 2 bases and the J gene end by 4 bases; junction bases not matched to a gene: 15. Germline V gene lookup returns CDR1 MNHNS and CDR2 SASEGT. This CDR3 has 18 amino acids. Written as DNA, the CDR3 is TGTGCCAGCAGTGAATCCACAAGAGCGGGACTCAGTCCAGATACGCAGTATTTT. Its translation: CASSESTRAGLSPDTQYF.

In regard to this clonotype: One base away lies a much larger clone, so this may be a sequencing read error. The chain couples TRBV5-8 to TRBJ1-2; no clear D gene. The CDR3 length is 13 residues. Per germline, CDR1 SGHTS and CDR2 YDEGEE. The chain's CDR3 is CVSSEAGPYGYTF. For the CDR3, the DNA is TGTGTCAGCAGCGAAGCCGGGCCCTATGGCTACACCTTC.

This clonotype turned up a few times. The chain links TRBV11-2 to TRBJ2-4; 7 bases agree with TRBD2. V gave up 0 bases and J gave up 7 bases; unmatched junction bases: 6. Looked up from germline, CDR1 is SGHAT and CDR2 is FQNNGV. The CDR3 is made up of 15 amino acids. The CDR3 DNA is TGTGCCAGCAGCTTAGATCTCGGGGGAGGGAACATTCAGTACTTC. Protein sequence: CASSLDLGGGNIQYF. Drawing the rest from reference TRBV11-2 and TRBJ2-4, the complete variable domain is EAGVAQSPRYKIIEKRQSVAFWCNPISGHATLYWYQQILGQGPKLLIQFQNNGVVDDSQLPKDRFSAERLKGVDSTLKIQPAKLEDSAVYLCASSLDLGGGNIQYFGAGTRLSVL.

This clonotype has at least ten counts. The chain links TRBV7-9 to TRBJ2-2; TRBD2 aligns across 10 bases. CDR1 is SEHNR, CDR2 FQNEAQ, per germline (reference sequence). After removal of 5 bases from V and 5 bases from J, the junction contained 14 bases not matched to a gene. The CDR3 is 18 amino acids. CDR3 loop: CASSTRRVAGGRTGELFF. The CDR3 nucleotides are TGTGCCAGCAGCACAAGGCGGGTAGCGGGAGGACGGACCGGGGAGCTGTTTTTT.

In this sample, this clonotype turned up many times. V gene TRBV24-1 combines with J gene TRBJ1-2; 7 bases map to TRBD1. Trimming removed 7 bases from V and 7 bases from J; junction bases left unmatched: 2. CDR1 KGHDR and CDR2 SFDVKD come from the germline V gene. The CDR3 loop spans 11 amino acids. In DNA form, the CDR3 reads TGTGCCACCAGCAAGGGGGCTGGCTACACCTTC. Its protein is CATSKGAGYTF.

This clonotype was found many times. The rearrangement uses TRBV28 and TRBJ1-2; D is possibly TRBD1 (5 bases). The CDR3 covers 12 residues. Germline V gene lookup returns CDR1 MDHEN and CDR2 SYDVKM. Between the trimmed V and J ends, which lost 2 bases and 8 bases, there was a span of 9 bases. The CDR3 bases are TGTGCCAGCAGTTTACCAGGGAAGGGCTACACCTTC. Translation: CASSLPGKGYTF.

This clonotype came up a few times. The DNA of the CDR3 is TGTGCCACCAGTGATTTGAAGTATGAGCAGTTCTTC. This translates into CATSDLKYEQFF. This sequence joins TRBV24-1 and TRBJ2-1, with D uncertain. V was cut by 0 bases and J by 8 bases, with 4 bases left in between. The CDR3 length is 12 residues. CDR1 is KGHDR and CDR2 is SFDVKD in the germline V gene.

This clonotype occurred many times. This rearrangement joins TRBV20-1 to TRBJ1-4; no firm D call. The CDR3 has 15 residues. In germline, CDR1 is DFQATT, CDR2 SNEGSKA (reference sequence). V lost 6 bases and J lost 4, with 18 bases in between. This CDR3 is CSALKAPSYNEKLFF. The CDR3 nucleotides are TGCAGTGCCCTAAAAGCCCCCAGCTATAATGAAAAACTGTTTTTT.

This chain links TRBV7-9 with TRBJ2-7, with D unclear. Per the germline V gene, CDR1 is SEHNR and CDR2 is FQNEAQ (reference sequence). Trimming took 5 bases from V and 7 from J, leaving 15 bases between them. This CDR3 spans 13 amino acids. The CDR3 region has the DNA TGTGCCAGCAGCCCAACTGCTAGAAATGAGCAGTACGTC. This sequence encodes CASSPTARNEQYV.

The table lists this clonotype with many counts. The chain is built from TRBV7-9 and TRBJ2-1; TRBD2 aligns across 13 bases. CDR3 size: 15 residues. With V trimmed by 5 bases and J by 6 bases, 4 bases remained unmatched. Germline CDR1 reads SEHNR; CDR2 reads FQNEAQ (reference sequence). CDR3 amino acids: CASSKLAGGPNEQFF. As DNA, the CDR3 is TGTGCCAGCAGCAAACTAGCGGGAGGGCCCAATGAGCAGTTCTTC.

The sample holds many counts of this clonotype. A junction boundary mismatches the germline segment, possibly from a read error. This sequence joins TRBV7-7 and TRBJ2-7; perhaps TRBD2 as D (6 bases). Germline assignment: CDR1 SSHAT and CDR2 FNYEAQ (reference sequence). CDR3 length equals 13 residues. The CDR3 DNA reads as TGTGCTAGCAGCTTACGGGAGAGGGGCGAGCAGTACTTC. Protein sequence: CASSLRERGEQYF.

Many counts were recorded for this clonotype. The chain recombines TRBV19 with TRBJ2-5, with a tentative D call TRBD1 (6 bases). Trimming cost V 5 bases and J 4 bases, with 14 bases left between them. Germline V gene sequence: CDR1 LNHDA, CDR2 SQIVND (reference sequence). The CDR3 has 14 amino acids. The DNA for the CDR3 is TGTGCCAGTAGTCCGACAGGCCTCGGAGAGACCCAGTACTTC. Protein sequence: CASSPTGLGETQYF.

This clonotype came up many times. The rearrangement uses TRBV5-1 and TRBJ2-2; perhaps D is TRBD1 or TRBD2 (6 bases each). Germline-derived CDR1 and CDR2 are SGHRS and YFSETQ. The V end was cut by 0 bases, the J end by 1 base, with 10 bases between. This CDR3 has 16 amino acids. The CDR3, as DNA: TGCGCCAGCAGCTTGGTTGCGGGACAGAACACCGGGGAGCTGTTTTTT. Translating gives CASSLVAGQNTGELFF.

There are many counts of this clonotype. The chain recombines TRBV12-3 or TRBV12-4 with TRBJ2-3; TRBD2 might be the D (6 bases). V was pared by 0 bases and J by 4 bases, with 20 bases between. The CDR3 contains 18 residues. The CDR3: CASSLALALAASSDTQYF. CDR3 DNA sequence: TGTGCCAGCAGTTTAGCGCTGGCACTAGCAGCTTCTTCAGATACGCAGTATTTT.

This clonotype appeared many times. The CDR3 loop reads CASSPTSGRSNEQFF. The CDR3 nucleotides are TGTGCCAGCTCACCGACTAGCGGGAGGAGCAATGAGCAGTTCTTC. The chain carries TRBV18 and TRBJ2-1; the match to TRBD2 covers 13 bases. CDR3 length equals 15 residues. J gave up 6 bases and V 3 bases, and 2 bases lay outside the gene matches. CDR1 and CDR2 from the germline V gene are KGHSH and LQKENI.

This clonotype was seen many times. The chain combines TRBV5-5 with TRBJ2-1; 9 bases fit TRBD2. Germline V gene sequence: CDR1 SGHKS, CDR2 YYEKEE (reference sequence). J gave up 6 bases and V 0 bases, and 7 bases lay outside the gene matches. The CDR3 loop spans 16 amino acids. For the CDR3, the DNA is TGTGCCAGCAGCTTGGGGTTTGCGGGAGGGTTCAATGAGCAGTTCTTC. This translates into CASSLGFAGGFNEQFF.

This clonotype came up many times. CDR3 sequence reads: CASSLEGWGNGYTF. CDR3 bases: TGTGCCAGCAGTTTAGAGGGATGGGGTAATGGCTACACCTTC. The chain recombines TRBV12-3 or TRBV12-4 with TRBJ1-2; unclear D gene. CDR3 length: 14 residues. The ends were cut back, 1 base at V and 6 bases at J, with 12 bases in the middle.

This clonotype has a count of ten or more. The V gene is TRBV6-2 or TRBV6-3, the J gene TRBJ1-6; TRBD1 is a possible D gene (5 bases). Per germline, CDR1 MNHEY and CDR2 SVGEGT. The V gene lost 6 bases and the J gene lost 9 bases, with 21 bases spanning the gap. The CDR3 is 16 residues long. CDR3 DNA: TGTGCCAGCAGAAACGATGTTCAGGGAAAGAGTTCACCCCTCCACTTT. Residues: CASRNDVQGKSSPLHF.

This clonotype was observed a handful of times. The chain links TRBV11-3 to TRBJ2-1; TRBD2 aligns across 7 bases. Germline values: CDR1 SGHNT, CDR2 YENEEA. This CDR3 has 14 residues. The trim removed 3 bases at V and 4 bases at J, leaving 3 bases unmatched. The CDR3 here is CASSFSSGYNEQFF. The CDR3 region has the DNA TGTGCCAGCAGCTTCTCTAGCGGTTACAATGAGCAGTTCTTC. Combining the CDR3 with reference TRBV11-3 and TRBJ2-1 gives the whole variable domain EAGVVQSPRYKIIEKKQPVAFWCNPISGHNTLYWYLQNLGQGPELLIRYENEEAVDDSQLPKDRFSAERLKGVDSTLKIQPAELGDSAVYLCASSFSSGYNEQFFGPGTRLTVL.

A note on this clonotype: A read error is possible here, since a much larger clone lies one base away. The missing conserved phenylalanine or tryptophan at the end of this CDR3 makes a read error likely. The gene calls are TRBV11-2 and TRBJ2-2, with TRBD2 as a possible D gene (6 bases). The V end lost 8 bases, the J end lost 5 bases, and 12 bases lay between the germline ends. This CDR3 is 13 amino acids long. Germline V gene sequence: CDR1 SGHAT, CDR2 FQNNGV. The CDR3 region is CASGRAGTGELFS. CDR3 bases: TGTGCCAGCGGCAGGGCGGGGACCGGGGAGCTGTTTTCT.

Remarks on this clonotype: Because the CDR3's place on the DNA is in doubt, the DNA is left out and the CDR3 is given as listed by TCRdb. J is TRBJ2-1 and V is TRBV11-1; the D segment call TRBD1 is taken from the table without a DNA check. The CDR3 length equals 15 residues, ends included. Germline V gene sequence: CDR1 SGHAT, CDR2 FQDESV (reference sequence). CDR3 protein: CASSFGPGASNERFF.

This clonotype came up many times. This chain joins TRBV6-4 and TRBJ1-1, with D uncertain. The CDR3 spans 13 residues. Germline V CDR1 and CDR2: MRHNA, SNTAGT. Trimming took off 3 bases at V and 1 base at J, with 6 bases between the two ends. The CDR3: CASSEIPNTEAFF. CDR3 sequence (DNA): TGTGCCAGCAGTGAGATACCGAACACTGAAGCTTTCTTT.

This clonotype occurred many times. The chain is built from TRBV3-1 and TRBJ2-5; 12 bases are shared with TRBD2. J lost 1 base, V lost 5 bases, and 8 bases had no gene match. The CDR3 is 17 residues long. The germline gives CDR1 LGHDT, CDR2 YNNKEL (reference sequence). For the CDR3, the DNA is TGTGCCAGCAGCAACCTTTTGGGACTAGCGGGCCAAGAGACCCAGTACTTC. Encoded protein: CASSNLLGLAGQETQYF.

The chain is built from TRBV19 and TRBJ2-7; TRBD1 matches at 7 bases. J lost 0 bases, V lost 6 bases, and 5 bases had no gene match. The CDR3 consists of 14 residues. Per germline, CDR1 LNHDA and CDR2 SQIVND (reference sequence). The DNA for the CDR3 is TGTGCCAGTAGCTCCGGGACAGCCTCCTACGAGCAGTACGTC. Its translation is CASSSGTASYEQYV.

This clonotype was counted ten times or more. This chain uses TRBV20-1 with TRBJ2-5; 9 bases are shared with TRBD2. Germline lookup yields CDR1 DFQATT and CDR2 SNEGSKA (reference sequence). V lost 5 bases to trimming and J lost 5 bases; unmatched junction nucleotides: 12. This CDR3 has 15 amino acids. In DNA form, the CDR3 reads TGCAGTGCTGGGGGTCGGCTAGCGGGAAGGGAGACCCAGTACTTC. This gives the protein CSAGGRLAGRETQYF.

In its sample, this clonotype was seen many times. The chain combines TRBV6-1 with TRBJ1-4; D gene uncertain. The CDR3 extends over 15 amino acids. V was cut by 4 bases and J by 10 bases, with 19 bases left in between. Germline CDR1 and CDR2: MNHNS and SASEGT. The CDR3 nucleotides read TGTGCCAGCAGTGGACGACGAGACTCGGCGGCAAAACTGTTTTTT. Translation: CASSGRRDSAAKLFF.

This chain links TRBV5-1 with TRBJ1-2, with D hard to call. The V end lost 0 bases, the J end lost 2 bases, and 8 bases lay between the germline ends. This CDR3 comprises 14 residues. Germline loops: CDR1 SGHRS, CDR2 YFSETQ. As DNA, the CDR3 is TGCGCCAGCAGCTTGGCCCCAGAGAACTATGGCTACACCTTC. It codes for CASSLAPENYGYTF.